The clone carrying this T cell receptor (beta chain) was found a few times. No antigen is known for it. Reverse transcription of extracted RNA yielded cDNA, which provided the sequencing template. This table comes from immunoSEQ multiplex PCR, and its TCRdb copy is limited to in-frame clones, with some not included. The sample shows 100,000 to 150,000 clones, less than 45% of them seen only once. The data belong to a study of CD8+ T cells in alopecia areata. Study-level information: The study gave tofacitinib for 6 to 18 months, then 6 months off drug.

Broader study findings: Normal scalp had lower clonality than lesional scalp, with alopecia totalis/universalis lesions showing this most strongly. Patients shared TCRs less clearly than mice did, possibly for HLA-related reasons.

Germline CDR1 is SEHNR and CDR2 is FQNEAQ (reference sequence). The CDR3 contains 14 residues. Trimming shortened V by 7 bases and J by 0 bases, and 12 bases separated the two germline ends. PBMCs yielded sorted CD4+ and CD8+ T cells. Sequencing used CD4+ T cells sorted from blood. The V gene is TRBV7-9, the J gene TRBJ1-1; perhaps TRBD1 as D (5 bases). This TCR came from a human donor with alopecia areata. The CDR3 region has the DNA TGTGCCAGCACCTGGGGGGAGATGAACACTGAAGCTTTCTTT. This codes for CASTWGEMNTEAFF.